This TCR beta chain was retrieved from a study of blood T cells in healthy people across ages. General study results and limits: In long-lived donors, naive CD4+ cell counts and diversity exceeded those of aged donors.

About this clonotype: Its specificity is unknown.

Trimming took off 5 bases at V and 13 bases at J, with 15 bases between the two ends. CDR1 is SEHNR, CDR2 FQNEAQ, per germline (reference sequence). The CDR3 has 12 amino acids. It was with a sample-barcoded 5' primer and a J-beta primer mix that a second PCR of roughly 7 to 11 cycles was run. TCRdb reprocessed the 5' RACE reads with MiXCR, giving one entry per CDR3 protein. This repertoire shows around 1,000,000 distinct CDR3 sequences, 35% to 45% found once; its top ten account for over 10%. The sample consisted of blood. The chain carries TRBV7-9 and TRBJ2-1; no clear D gene. The receptor's source is a man younger than 35 in good health. CDR3 amino acids: CASSLNQETQFF. The CDR3 bases are TGTGCCAGCAGCCTCAACCAAGAGACCCAGTTCTTC.